Listed below are T cell receptor beta chains from one sample, sequenced in a study of metastatic and nonmetastatic thyroid tumors. TCRdb used MiXCR to call clones anew from the PCR reads. The table lists 25,000 to 30,000 clones, about 20% of them singletons. The sample comprised blood. The receptors here all came from a male donor with papillary thyroid cancer or a benign thyroid nodule (not recorded which). Some clones in this sample may be carry-over from other donors' samples. Each CDR3 is given with its conserved first and last residue. A D gene is named only where the DNA matches it firmly. Expanded clones get a size class; other rows say once, few or many, or leave the size out.

cdr3_aa | cdr3_nt | clone_size | j_call | cdr3_length | d_call | v_call
CASSFVGTETQYF | TGTGCCAGCAGCTTCGTTGGGACAGAGACCCAGTACTTC | . | TRBJ2-5 | 13 | . | TRBV7-3
CASSRMERPKETQYF | TGTGCCAGCAGCCGAATGGAGAGGCCTAAAGAGACCCAGTACTTC | many | TRBJ2-5 | 15 | . | TRBV9
CASSLAPENTEAFF | TGTGCCAGCAGCTTAGCCCCAGAGAACACTGAGGCATTCTTT | . | TRBJ1-1 | 14 | . | TRBV7-2
CASSIENSPLHF | TGTGCCAGCTCTATAGAAAATTCACCCCTCCACTTT | . | TRBJ1-6 | 12 | . | TRBV18
CASSQDGGTGNTIYF | TGTGCCAGCAGCCAAGATGGGGGAACTGGAAACACCATATATTTT | many | TRBJ1-3 | 15 | . | TRBV3-1
CASSFGGPNTEAFF | TGTGCCAGCAGTTTCGGGGGACCGAACACTGAAGCTTTCTTT | few | TRBJ1-1 | 14 | . | TRBV12-3/TRBV12-4
CASSLCGLAGHNEQFF | TGTGCCAGCAGCTTATGTGGTCTAGCGGGCCACAATGAGCAGTTCTTC | . | TRBJ2-1 | 16 | TRBD2 | TRBV11-2
CASSRRTGSGEKLFF | TGCGCCAGCAGCCGGCGGACAGGGTCAGGTGAAAAACTGTTTTTT | many | TRBJ1-4 | 15 | TRBD1 | TRBV5-1
CAIILGLAGASYEQYF | TGTGCCATCATCTTGGGACTAGCGGGAGCGTCCTACGAGCAGTACTTC | . | TRBJ2-7 | 16 | TRBD2 | TRBV5-6
CASSLDRGPDTQYF | TGCGCCAGCAGCTTGGACAGGGGTCCAGATACGCAGTATTTT | many | TRBJ2-3 | 14 | TRBD1 | TRBV5-1
CASSPGTGRSGELFF | TGTGCCAGCAGCCCCGGGACAGGGAGGTCCGGGGAGCTGTTTTTT | many | TRBJ2-2 | 15 | TRBD1 | TRBV12-3/TRBV12-4
CASSYGSEGGTEAFF | TGTGCCAGCAGTTACGGGTCTGAAGGGGGAACTGAAGCTTTCTTT | few | TRBJ1-1 | 15 | . | TRBV6-5
CASSLYRHGDYGYTF | TGTGCCAGCAGCTTATACCGACACGGTGACTATGGCTACACCTTC | many | TRBJ1-2 | 15 | . | TRBV5-5
CASRRQGAQYEKLFF | TGTGCCAGTAGAAGACAGGGGGCGCAGTATGAAAAACTGTTTTTT | many | TRBJ1-4 | 15 | TRBD1 | TRBV19
CASSSREDRASNPHYGYTF | TGTGCCAGCAGTTCACGGGAGGACAGGGCCTCCAACCCGCACTATGGCTACACCTTC | many | TRBJ1-2 | 19 | TRBD1 | TRBV28
CASGGVQGTGNTQYF | TGTGCCAGCGGCGGAGTTCAGGGGACGGGAAATACGCAGTATTTT | few | TRBJ2-3 | 15 | . | TRBV28
CASSLIQGIPEAFF | TGTGCCAGCAGTTTAATCCAGGGTATCCCTGAAGCTTTCTTT | many | TRBJ1-1 | 14 | . | TRBV12-3/TRBV12-4